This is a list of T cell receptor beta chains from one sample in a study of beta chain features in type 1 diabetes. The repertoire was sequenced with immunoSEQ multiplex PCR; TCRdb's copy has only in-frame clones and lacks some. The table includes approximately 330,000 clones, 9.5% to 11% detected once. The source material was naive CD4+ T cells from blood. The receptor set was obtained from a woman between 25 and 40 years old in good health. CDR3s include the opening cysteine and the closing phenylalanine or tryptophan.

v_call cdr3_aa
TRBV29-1 CSVLSVTNRGDGYTF
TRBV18 CASSPGQGVNTEAFF
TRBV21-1 CASSNRRVVRPYEQYF
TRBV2 CASSEMREVDEQYF
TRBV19 CASKRTGEGGELFF
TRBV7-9 CASSQEATGKNTEAFF
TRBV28 CASRKRAKNIQYF
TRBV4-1 CASSQELQGWQFF
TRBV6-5 CASSQTRSEQFF
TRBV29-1 CSVATEDRGVTEAFF